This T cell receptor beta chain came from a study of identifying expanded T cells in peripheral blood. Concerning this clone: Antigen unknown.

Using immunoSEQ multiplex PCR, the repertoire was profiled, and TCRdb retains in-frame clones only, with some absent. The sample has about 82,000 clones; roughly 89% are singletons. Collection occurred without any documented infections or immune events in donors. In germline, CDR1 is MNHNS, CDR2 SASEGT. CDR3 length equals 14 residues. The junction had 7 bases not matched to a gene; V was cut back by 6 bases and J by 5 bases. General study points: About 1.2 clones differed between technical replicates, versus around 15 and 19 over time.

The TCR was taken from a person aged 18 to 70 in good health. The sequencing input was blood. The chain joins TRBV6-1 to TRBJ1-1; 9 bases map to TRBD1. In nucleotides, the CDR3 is TGTGCCAGCAGGGACCAGACAGGGGGGACTGAAGCTTTCTTT. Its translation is CASRDQTGGTEAFF.